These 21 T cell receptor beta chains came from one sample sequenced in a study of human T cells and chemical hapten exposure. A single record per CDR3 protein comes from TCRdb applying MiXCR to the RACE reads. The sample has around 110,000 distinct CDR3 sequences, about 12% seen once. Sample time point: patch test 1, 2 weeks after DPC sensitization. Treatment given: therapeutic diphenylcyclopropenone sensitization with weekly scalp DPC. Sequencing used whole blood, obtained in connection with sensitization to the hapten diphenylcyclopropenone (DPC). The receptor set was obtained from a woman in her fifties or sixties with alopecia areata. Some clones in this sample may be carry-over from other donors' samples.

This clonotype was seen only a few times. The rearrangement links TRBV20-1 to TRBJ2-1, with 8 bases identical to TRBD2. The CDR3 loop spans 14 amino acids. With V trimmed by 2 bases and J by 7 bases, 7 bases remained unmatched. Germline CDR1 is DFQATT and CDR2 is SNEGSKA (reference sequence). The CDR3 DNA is TGCAGTGCTAGACGACCTAGCGGGTTAAATGAGCAGTTCTTC. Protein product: CSARRPSGLNEQFF.

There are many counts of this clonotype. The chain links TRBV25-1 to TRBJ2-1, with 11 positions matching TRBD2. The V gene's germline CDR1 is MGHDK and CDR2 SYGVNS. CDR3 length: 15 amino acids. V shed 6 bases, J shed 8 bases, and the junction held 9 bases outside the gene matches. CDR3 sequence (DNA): TGTGCCAGCAGCCTTCCGGCTAGCGGGAGGCATGAGCAGTTCTTC. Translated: CASSLPASGRHEQFF.

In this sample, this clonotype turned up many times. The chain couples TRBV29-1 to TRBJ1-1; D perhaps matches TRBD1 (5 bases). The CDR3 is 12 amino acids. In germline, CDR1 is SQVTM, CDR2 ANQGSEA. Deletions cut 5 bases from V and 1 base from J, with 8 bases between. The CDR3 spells CSVLRANTEAFF. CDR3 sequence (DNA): TGCAGCGTTCTCAGGGCGAACACTGAAGCTTTCTTT.

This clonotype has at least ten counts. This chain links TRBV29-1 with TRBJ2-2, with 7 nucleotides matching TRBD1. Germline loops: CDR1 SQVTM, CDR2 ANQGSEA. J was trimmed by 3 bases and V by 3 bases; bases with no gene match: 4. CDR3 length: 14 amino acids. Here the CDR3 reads CSVDVGGDTGELFF. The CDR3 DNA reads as TGCAGCGTTGACGTAGGGGGCGACACCGGGGAGCTGTTTTTT.

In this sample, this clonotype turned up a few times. Here the CDR3 reads CASSLPTGSSYNEQFF. The CDR3 DNA follows: TGTGCCAGCAGTTTACCGACAGGGTCCTCCTACAATGAGCAGTTCTTC. The rearrangement links TRBV28 to TRBJ2-1; 7 nucleotides line up with TRBD1. In germline, CDR1 is MDHEN, CDR2 SYDVKM. This CDR3 contains 16 residues. V lost 2 bases and J lost 0; bases outside the gene matches: 4.

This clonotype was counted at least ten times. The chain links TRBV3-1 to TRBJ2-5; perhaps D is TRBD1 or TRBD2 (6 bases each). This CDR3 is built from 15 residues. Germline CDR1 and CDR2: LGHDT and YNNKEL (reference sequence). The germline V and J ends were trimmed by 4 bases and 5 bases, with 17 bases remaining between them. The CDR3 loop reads CASSRGAARMETQYF. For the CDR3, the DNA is TGTGCCAGCAGCCGGGGGGCCGCGCGTATGGAGACCCAGTACTTC.

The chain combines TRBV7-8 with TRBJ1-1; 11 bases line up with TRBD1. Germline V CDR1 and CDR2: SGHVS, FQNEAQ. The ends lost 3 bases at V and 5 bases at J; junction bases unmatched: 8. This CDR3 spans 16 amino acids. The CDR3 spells CASSFISGTGGTEAFF. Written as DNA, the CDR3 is TGTGCCAGCAGCTTCATTTCCGGGACAGGGGGGACTGAAGCTTTCTTT.

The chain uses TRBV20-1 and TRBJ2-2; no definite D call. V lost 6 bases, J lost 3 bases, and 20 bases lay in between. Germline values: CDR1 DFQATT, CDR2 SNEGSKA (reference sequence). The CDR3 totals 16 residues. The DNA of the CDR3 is TGCAGTGCACCCGCCACAGTCCCCAACTACACCGGGGAGCTGTTTTTT. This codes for CSAPATVPNYTGELFF.

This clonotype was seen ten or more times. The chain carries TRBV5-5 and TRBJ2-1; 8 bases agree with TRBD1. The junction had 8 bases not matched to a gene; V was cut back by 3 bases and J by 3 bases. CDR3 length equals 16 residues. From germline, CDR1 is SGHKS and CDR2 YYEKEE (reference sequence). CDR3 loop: CASSWGDRGIYNEQFF. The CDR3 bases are TGTGCCAGCAGCTGGGGAGACAGGGGAATCTACAATGAGCAGTTCTTC.

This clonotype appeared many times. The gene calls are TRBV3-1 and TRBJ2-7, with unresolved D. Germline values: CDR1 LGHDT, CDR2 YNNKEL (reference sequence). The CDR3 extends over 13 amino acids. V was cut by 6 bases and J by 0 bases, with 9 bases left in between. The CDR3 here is CASSLTVSYEQYF. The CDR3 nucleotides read TGTGCCAGCAGTCTAACCGTCTCCTACGAGCAGTACTTC.

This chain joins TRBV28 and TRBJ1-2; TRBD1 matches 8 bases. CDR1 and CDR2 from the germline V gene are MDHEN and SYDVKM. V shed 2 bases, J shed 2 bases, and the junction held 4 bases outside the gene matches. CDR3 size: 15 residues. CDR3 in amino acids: CASSLRGQANYGYTF. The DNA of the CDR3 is TGTGCCAGCAGTTTAAGGGGACAGGCCAACTATGGCTACACCTTC.

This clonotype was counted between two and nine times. The CDR3: CASSPQQGLAGGGITDTQYF. The CDR3 DNA reads TGTGCCAGCAGTCCCCAACAAGGACTAGCGGGAGGAGGAATCACAGATACGCAGTATTTT. The rearrangement joins TRBV28 to TRBJ2-3, with TRBD2 matching 14 bases. V trimming: 5 bases; J trimming: 2 bases; junction bases outside the gene matches: 15. Germline CDR1 and CDR2: MDHEN and SYDVKM. This CDR3 region has 20 residues.

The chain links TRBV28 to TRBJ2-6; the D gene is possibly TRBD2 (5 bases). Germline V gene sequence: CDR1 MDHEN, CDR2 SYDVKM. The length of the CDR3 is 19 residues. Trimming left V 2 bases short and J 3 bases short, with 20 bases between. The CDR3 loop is CASSLTRVAYARGANVLTF. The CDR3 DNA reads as TGTGCCAGCAGTTTAACGAGGGTGGCGTATGCACGTGGGGCCAACGTCCTGACTTTC.

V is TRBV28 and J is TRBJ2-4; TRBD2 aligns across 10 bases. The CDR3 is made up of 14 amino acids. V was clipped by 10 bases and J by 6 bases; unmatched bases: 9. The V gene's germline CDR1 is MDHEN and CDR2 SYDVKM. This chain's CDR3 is CATNSGRRSNIQYF. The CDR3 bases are TGTGCCACAAATAGCGGGAGGCGATCAAACATTCAGTACTTC.

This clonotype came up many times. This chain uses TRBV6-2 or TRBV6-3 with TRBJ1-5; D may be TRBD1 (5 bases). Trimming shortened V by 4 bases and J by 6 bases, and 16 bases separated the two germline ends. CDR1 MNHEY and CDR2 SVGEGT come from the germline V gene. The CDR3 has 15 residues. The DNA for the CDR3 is TGTGCCAGCAGTTTTTCTGCTAGGGGAACTCAGCCCCAGCATTTT. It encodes CASSFSARGTQPQHF.

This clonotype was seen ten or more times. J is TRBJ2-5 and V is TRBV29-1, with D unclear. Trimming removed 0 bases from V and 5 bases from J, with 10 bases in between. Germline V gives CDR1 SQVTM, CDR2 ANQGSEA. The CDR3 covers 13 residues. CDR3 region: CSVEDQVSETQYF. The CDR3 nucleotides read TGCAGCGTTGAAGATCAAGTCTCGGAGACCCAGTACTTC.

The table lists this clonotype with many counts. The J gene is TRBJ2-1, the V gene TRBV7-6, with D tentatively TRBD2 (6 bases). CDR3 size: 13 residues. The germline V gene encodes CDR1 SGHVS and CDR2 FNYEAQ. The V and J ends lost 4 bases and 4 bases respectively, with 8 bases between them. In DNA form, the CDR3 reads TGTGCCAGCAGCTCTAGCGAGTACAATGAGCAGTTCTTC. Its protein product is CASSSSEYNEQFF.

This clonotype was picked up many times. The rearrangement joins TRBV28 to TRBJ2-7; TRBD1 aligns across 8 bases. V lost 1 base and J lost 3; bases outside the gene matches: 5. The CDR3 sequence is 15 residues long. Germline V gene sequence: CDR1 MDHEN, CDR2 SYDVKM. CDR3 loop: CASSLLRTGFYEQYF. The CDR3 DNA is TGTGCCAGCAGTTTATTGCGGACAGGGTTCTACGAGCAGTACTTC.

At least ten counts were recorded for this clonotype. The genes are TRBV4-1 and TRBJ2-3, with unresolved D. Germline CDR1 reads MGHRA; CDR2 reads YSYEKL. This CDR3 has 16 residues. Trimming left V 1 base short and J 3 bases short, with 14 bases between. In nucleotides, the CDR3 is TGCGCCAGCAGCCAAGTGTATCTAGACCCAACAGATACGCAGTATTTT. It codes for CASSQVYLDPTDTQYF.

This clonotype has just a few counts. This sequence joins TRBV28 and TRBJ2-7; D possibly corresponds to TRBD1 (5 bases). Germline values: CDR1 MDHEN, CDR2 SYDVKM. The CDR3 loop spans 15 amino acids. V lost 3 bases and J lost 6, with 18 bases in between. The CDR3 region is CASSFIGDRFAEQYF. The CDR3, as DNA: TGTGCCAGCAGTTTTATAGGAGACAGATTCGCCGAGCAGTACTTC.

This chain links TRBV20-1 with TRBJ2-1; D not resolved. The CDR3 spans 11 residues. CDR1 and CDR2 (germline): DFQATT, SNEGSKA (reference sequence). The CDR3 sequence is CSEAGLTEQFF. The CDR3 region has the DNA TGCAGCGAGGCAGGTCTGACAGAGCAGTTCTTC.